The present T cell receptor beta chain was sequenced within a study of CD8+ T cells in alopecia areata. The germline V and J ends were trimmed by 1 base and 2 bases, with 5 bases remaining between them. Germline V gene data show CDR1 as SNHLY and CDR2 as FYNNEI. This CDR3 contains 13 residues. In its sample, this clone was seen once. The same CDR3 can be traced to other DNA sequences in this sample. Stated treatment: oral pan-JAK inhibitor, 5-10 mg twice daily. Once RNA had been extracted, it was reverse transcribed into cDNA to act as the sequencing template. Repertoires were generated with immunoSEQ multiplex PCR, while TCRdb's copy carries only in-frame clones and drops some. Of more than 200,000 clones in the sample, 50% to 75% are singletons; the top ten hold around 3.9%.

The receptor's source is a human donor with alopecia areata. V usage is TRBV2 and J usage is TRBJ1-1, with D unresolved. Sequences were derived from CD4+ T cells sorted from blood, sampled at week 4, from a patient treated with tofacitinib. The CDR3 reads CASSEGGNTEAFF. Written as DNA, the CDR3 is TGTGCCAGCAGTGAAGGCGGAAACACTGAAGCTTTCTTT.